The 18 T cell receptor beta chains below were found in one sample sequenced in a study of OX40 agonist ivuxolimab in advanced cancers. Library preparation was by the immunoSEQ multiplex PCR assay. What TCRdb holds here is the immuneACCESS table cut down to in-frame rearrangements. Part of the clones is not present; checked against another copy, under half of the missing clones reflect an unresolved V gene, and the others are unexplained. The sample table contains 70,000 to 95,000 clones; only one count was recorded for approximately 90% of them. The top ten clonotypes cover 0.6% to 0.8% of the sample. Sample: CD4+ or CD8+ T cells sorted from blood, taken in a trial of the OX40 agonist ivuxolimab. The receptor set was obtained from an adult with an advanced solid tumor such as melanoma, head and neck, liver or kidney cancer.

The genes are TRBV19 and TRBJ2-1; no definite D call. The V gene lost 1 base and the J gene lost 5 bases, with 6 bases spanning the gap. The CDR3 is 13 residues long. Germline loops: CDR1 LNHDA, CDR2 SQIVND (reference sequence). The CDR3, as DNA: TGTGCCAGTAGTATAGGGTCTGACAATGAGCAGTTCTTC. The encoded protein is CASSIGSDNEQFF.

The gene calls are TRBV13 and TRBJ2-2, with D uncertain. This CDR3 has 13 residues. Germline assignment: CDR1 PRHDT and CDR2 FYEKMQ (reference sequence). Trimming pared 3 bases from V and 5 bases from J, leaving 7 bases between. CDR3 in DNA: TGTGCCAGCAGCTTTAAAGCGACCGGGGAGCTGTTTTTT. This translates into CASSFKATGELFF.

This clone was counted between two and nine times. The rearrangement uses TRBV5-6 and TRBJ1-2; possible D gene TRBD1, 5 bases. There are 16 residues in the CDR3. Germline V gene lookup returns CDR1 SGHDT and CDR2 YYEEEE. V was cut by 0 bases and J by 5 bases, with 17 bases left in between. The CDR3 region has the DNA TGTGCCAGCAGCTTGGGACAGACCTACCGAACATATGGCTACACCTTC. This translates into CASSLGQTYRTYGYTF.

This chain links TRBV21-1 with TRBJ2-5; TRBD2 is the table's D call, not checked against the DNA. TRBV21-1 is deemed a pseudogene. The CDR3 is 15 amino acids. CDR3 sequence: CASSKILAAEETQYF. The DNA for the CDR3 is TGTGCCAGCAGCAAAATACTAGCGGCCGAAGAGACCCAGTACTTC.

This chain connects TRBV28 to TRBJ2-7; 7 positions agree with TRBD1. From germline, CDR1 is MDHEN and CDR2 SYDVKM. The V and J ends lost 8 bases and 3 bases, in that order; junction bases with no gene match: 13. This CDR3 has 15 amino acids. The CDR3 nucleotides read TGTGCCAGCGGACTGCCCGGGACAGCTTACTACGAGCAGTACTTC. As protein: CASGLPGTAYYEQYF.

The rearrangement links TRBV5-1 to TRBJ2-1; D gene ambiguous. Trimming removed 0 bases from V and 5 bases from J, with 12 bases in between. Per germline, CDR1 SGHRS and CDR2 YFSETQ. The CDR3 sequence is 15 residues long. The CDR3 loop is CASSLDGRAHNEQFF. In nucleotides, the CDR3 is TGCGCCAGCAGCTTGGACGGTAGGGCCCACAATGAGCAGTTCTTC.

This chain's CDR3 is CASGGDGTDTQYF. As DNA, the CDR3 is TGTGCCAGCGGGGGGGATGGCACAGATACGCAGTATTTT. V gene TRBV19 combines with J gene TRBJ2-3, with 8 bases matching TRBD2. V gave up 9 bases and J gave up 1 base; unmatched junction bases: 3. The CDR3 has 13 amino acids. CDR1 is LNHDA and CDR2 is SQIVND in the germline V gene (reference sequence).

The genes are TRBV7-2 and TRBJ1-5; maybe TRBD1 (5 bases). Germline V gene sequence: CDR1 SGHTA, CDR2 FQGNSA. The CDR3 has 16 residues. The V end was cut by 1 base, the J end by 0 bases, with 10 bases between. CDR3 in amino acids: CASSLGGGPSNQPQHF. The CDR3 bases are TGTGCCAGCAGCTTAGGGGGCGGGCCTAGCAATCAGCCCCAGCATTTT.

The chain joins TRBV28 to TRBJ1-2, with D perhaps TRBD1 (6 bases). Between the trimmed V and J ends, which lost 3 bases and 6 bases, there was a span of 11 bases. This CDR3 comprises 13 residues. CDR1 and CDR2 (germline): MDHEN, SYDVKM. The CDR3 here is CASSFIRGDGYTF. The CDR3 nucleotides are TGTGCCAGCAGTTTTATAAGGGGGGATGGCTACACCTTC.

This clone was seen a single time. The V call is TRBV11-2, the J call TRBJ1-4; TRBD1 agrees at 7 bases. The CDR3 spans 15 residues. Germline assignment: CDR1 SGHAT and CDR2 FQNNGV. J was trimmed by 4 bases and V by 2 bases; bases with no gene match: 4. In DNA form, the CDR3 reads TGTGCCAGCAGCTTACTGGGACAGAGTAATGAAAAACTGTTTTTT. This translates into CASSLLGQSNEKLFF. The full variable domain, its missing parts supplied by reference TRBV11-2 and TRBJ1-4, is EAGVAQSPRYKIIEKRQSVAFWCNPISGHATLYWYQQILGQGPKLLIQFQNNGVVDDSQLPKDRFSAERLKGVDSTLKIQPAKLEDSAVYLCASSLLGQSNEKLFFGSGTQLSVL.

The chain employs TRBV2 and TRBJ2-7; D possibly uses TRBD1 or TRBD2 (5 bases each). Trimming removed 5 bases at V and 2 bases at J, with 19 bases between. CDR1 is SNHLY and CDR2 is FYNNEI in the germline V gene. CDR3 size: 16 residues. CDR3: CASSLGLGQGPYEQYF. CDR3 nucleotides: TGTGCCAGCAGTCTAGGTCTGGGGCAGGGACCCTACGAGCAGTACTTC.

This chain connects TRBV28 to TRBJ1-4; 8 bases align to TRBD1. Losses at the gene ends were 3 bases for V and 0 bases for J; bases not matched to a gene: 3. The length of the CDR3 is 16 residues. Germline CDR1 is MDHEN and CDR2 is SYDVKM. Written as DNA, the CDR3 is TGTGCCAGCAGTTTCGGACAGGGAGCAACTAATGAAAAACTGTTTTTT. Amino acids: CASSFGQGATNEKLFF.

This clone occurred once. Distinct nucleotide sequences in the sample also encode this CDR3. This rearrangement joins TRBV7-8 to TRBJ2-5; D might be TRBD1 (6 bases). Germline CDR1 SGHVS, CDR2 FQNEAQ. The CDR3 consists of 14 residues. Trimming left V 1 base short and J 1 base short, with 7 bases between. DNA of the CDR3: TGTGCCAGCAGCTTAGGGACAGTCCAAGAGACCCAGTACTTC. Its translation is CASSLGTVQETQYF.

V and J are TRBV4-1 and TRBJ1-1; D unresolved. The V gene lost 1 base and the J gene lost 0 bases, with 9 bases spanning the gap. CDR1 and CDR2 (germline): MGHRA, YSYEKL. CDR3 length: 15 amino acids. The CDR3 DNA reads as TGCGCCAGCAGCCAAGTAGGGTCGTTGAACACTGAAGCTTTCTTT. Translating gives CASSQVGSLNTEAFF.

The rearrangement joins TRBV5-1 to TRBJ2-3; D might be TRBD2 (6 bases). The CDR3 is made up of 14 amino acids. V lost 0 bases to trimming and J lost 8 bases, with 13 bases between them. Per germline, CDR1 SGHRS and CDR2 YFSETQ. CDR3 amino acids: CASSLDPGGGTQYF. Here the CDR3 DNA reads TGCGCCAGCAGCTTGGACCCCGGGGGAGGTACGCAGTATTTT.

The DNA for the CDR3 is TGTGCCAGCAGTTTATGGAGGGAAGCTTTCTTT. Translated, it gives CASSLWREAFF. The chain uses TRBV28 and TRBJ1-1, with D hard to call. The CDR3 is made up of 11 amino acids. With 0 bases removed from V and 8 bases from J, the gap between germline ends came to 4 bases. The germline V gene has CDR1 MDHEN and CDR2 SYDVKM.

This CDR3 is CASRGQDYNEQFF. The CDR3 bases are TGCGCCAGCAGGGGACAGGATTACAATGAGCAGTTCTTC. J is TRBJ2-1 and V is TRBV5-1; 8 bases are a match to TRBD1. The CDR3 covers 13 residues. Germline CDR1 SGHRS, CDR2 YFSETQ. V gave up 5 bases and J gave up 4 bases; unmatched junction bases: 2.

V is TRBV2 and J is TRBJ2-7; possibly TRBD1 for D (6 bases). The CDR3 extends over 12 amino acids. Trimming cost V 6 bases and J 0 bases, with 6 bases left between them. Per germline, CDR1 SNHLY and CDR2 FYNNEI. CDR3 region: CASRDSSYEQYF. Written as DNA, the CDR3 is TGTGCCAGCAGGGACAGCTCCTACGAGCAGTACTTC. The complete variable domain, with remaining parts taken from reference TRBV2 and TRBJ2-7, reads EPEVTQTPSHQVTQMGQEVILRCVPISNHLYFYWYRQILGQKVEFLVSFYNNEISEKSEIFDDQFSVERPDGSNFTLKIRSTKLEDSAMYFCASRDSSYEQYFGPGTRLTVT.